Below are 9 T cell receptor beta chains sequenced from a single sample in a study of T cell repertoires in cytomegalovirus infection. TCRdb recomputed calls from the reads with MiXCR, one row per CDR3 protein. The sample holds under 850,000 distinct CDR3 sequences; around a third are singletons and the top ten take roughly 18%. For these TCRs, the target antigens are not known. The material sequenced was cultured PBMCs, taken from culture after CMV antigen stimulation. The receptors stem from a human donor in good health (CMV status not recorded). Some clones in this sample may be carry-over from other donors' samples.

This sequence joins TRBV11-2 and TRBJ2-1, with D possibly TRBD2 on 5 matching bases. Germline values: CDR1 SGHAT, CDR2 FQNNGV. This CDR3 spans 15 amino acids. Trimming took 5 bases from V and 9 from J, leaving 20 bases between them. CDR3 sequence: CASSPMLLANSEQFF. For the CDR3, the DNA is TGTGCCAGCAGCCCTATGCTCCTAGCCAATAGTGAGCAGTTCTTC.

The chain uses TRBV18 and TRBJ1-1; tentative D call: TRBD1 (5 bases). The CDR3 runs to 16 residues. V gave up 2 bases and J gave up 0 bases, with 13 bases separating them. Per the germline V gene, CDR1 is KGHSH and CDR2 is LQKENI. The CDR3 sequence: CASSPITTEMNTEAFF. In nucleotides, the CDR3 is TGTGCCAGCTCACCAATTACGACAGAAATGAACACTGAAGCTTTCTTT.

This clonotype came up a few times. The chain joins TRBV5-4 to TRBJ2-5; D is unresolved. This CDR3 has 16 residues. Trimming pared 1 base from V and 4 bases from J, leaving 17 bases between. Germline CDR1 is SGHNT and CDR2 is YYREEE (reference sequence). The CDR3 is CASSLPSSSTVETQYF. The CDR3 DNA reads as TGTGCCAGCAGCTTGCCCTCCTCATCAACCGTAGAGACCCAGTACTTC.

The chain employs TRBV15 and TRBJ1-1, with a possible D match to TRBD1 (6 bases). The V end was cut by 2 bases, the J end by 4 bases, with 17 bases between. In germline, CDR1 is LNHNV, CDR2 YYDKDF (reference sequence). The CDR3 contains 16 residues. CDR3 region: CATSRPAGGGSTEAFF. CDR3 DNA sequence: TGTGCCACCAGCAGACCTGCTGGGGGCGGGAGCACTGAAGCTTTCTTT. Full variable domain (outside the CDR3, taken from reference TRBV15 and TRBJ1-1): DAMVIQNPRYQVTQFGKPVTLSCSQTLNHNVMYWYQQKSSQAPKLLFHYYDKDFNNEADTPDNFQSRRPNTSFCFLDIRSPGLGDTAMYLCATSRPAGGGSTEAFFGQGTRLTVV.

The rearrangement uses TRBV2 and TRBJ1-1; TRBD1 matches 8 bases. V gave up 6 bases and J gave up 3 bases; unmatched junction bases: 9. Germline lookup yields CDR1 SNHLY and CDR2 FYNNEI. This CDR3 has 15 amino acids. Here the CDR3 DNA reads TGTGCCAGCAGCTTCTCCGGGACAGGCTACACTGAAGCTTTCTTT. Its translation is CASSFSGTGYTEAFF.

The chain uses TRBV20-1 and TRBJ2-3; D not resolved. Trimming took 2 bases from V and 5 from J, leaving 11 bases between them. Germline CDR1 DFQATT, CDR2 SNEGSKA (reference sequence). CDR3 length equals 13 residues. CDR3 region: CSARHQSGDTQYF. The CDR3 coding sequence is TGCAGTGCTAGACATCAATCAGGAGATACGCAGTATTTT.

CDR3 amino acids: CASSLGLATTGANVLTF. The CDR3 DNA reads TGTGCCAGCAGCTTGGGACTAGCCACAACTGGGGCCAACGTCCTGACTTTC. The rearrangement joins TRBV5-4 to TRBJ2-6; TRBD2 agrees at 7 bases. V lost 0 bases and J lost 2; bases outside the gene matches: 5. The CDR3 extends over 17 amino acids. The V gene's germline CDR1 is SGHNT and CDR2 YYREEE (reference sequence).

In DNA form, the CDR3 reads TGTGCCAGCAGCCAAGCGTCAGGGGGCGACACTGAAGCTTTCTTT. This gives the protein CASSQASGGDTEAFF. The V call is TRBV4-2, the J call TRBJ1-1; 8 positions agree with TRBD1. CDR1 and CDR2 from the germline V gene are LGHNA and YNFKEQ. The CDR3 is 15 amino acids. Trimming cost V 1 base and J 3 bases; bases outside gene matches: 4.

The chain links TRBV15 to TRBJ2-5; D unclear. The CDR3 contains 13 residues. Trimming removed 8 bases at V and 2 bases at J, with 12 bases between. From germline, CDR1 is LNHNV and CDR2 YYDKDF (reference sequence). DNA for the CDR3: TGTGCCACCCGGCCAGGCACACAAGAGACCCAGTACTTC. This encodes CATRPGTQETQYF.